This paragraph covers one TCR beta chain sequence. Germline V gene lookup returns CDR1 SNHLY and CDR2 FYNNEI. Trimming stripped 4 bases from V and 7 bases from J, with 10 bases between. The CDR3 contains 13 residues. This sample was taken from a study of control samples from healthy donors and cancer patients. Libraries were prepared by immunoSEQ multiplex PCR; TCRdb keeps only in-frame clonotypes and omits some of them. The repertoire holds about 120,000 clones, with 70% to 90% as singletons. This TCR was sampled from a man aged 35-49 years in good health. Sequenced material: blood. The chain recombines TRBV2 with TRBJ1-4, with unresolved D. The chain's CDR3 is CASSATVGEKLFF. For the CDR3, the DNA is TGTGCCAGCAGTGCGACGGTCGGTGAAAAACTGTTTTTT.